The 17 T cell receptor beta chains in this list originate from one sample, sequenced in a study of blood T cell repertoires in COVID-19. Profiled with immunoSEQ multiplex PCR; TCRdb holds only in-frame clones, not every one. The sample holds around 300,000 clones, around 86% seen once. Source material: peripheral blood. These receptors all come from a woman aged 30 to 39 with active or convalescent COVID-19.

The chain's CDR3 is CASSESDRATEAFF. The CDR3 DNA reads TGTGCCAGCAGTGAATCCGACAGGGCAACTGAAGCTTTCTTT. This rearrangement joins TRBV25-1 to TRBJ1-1, with 7 bases identical to TRBD1. The ends lost 1 base at V and 5 bases at J; junction bases unmatched: 4. This CDR3 region has 14 residues. In germline, CDR1 is MGHDK, CDR2 SYGVNS.

The chain couples TRBV5-4 to TRBJ1-1; D is undetermined. Per the germline V gene, CDR1 is SGHNT and CDR2 is YYREEE (reference sequence). V dropped 4 bases and J dropped 2 bases, with 12 bases sitting between them. This CDR3 contains 14 residues. CDR3 protein: CASSDFPGNTEAFF. CDR3 in DNA: TGTGCCAGCAGCGACTTTCCGGGAAACACTGAAGCTTTCTTT.

The V call is TRBV7-8, the J call TRBJ2-5, with 11 nucleotides matching TRBD2. CDR1 is SGHVS and CDR2 is FQNEAQ in the germline V gene. This CDR3 has 17 amino acids. Germline trimming cut 5 bases from V and 1 base from J; bases unmatched to any gene: 9. CDR3: CASSPQTSGVRQETQYF. In nucleotides, the CDR3 is TGTGCCAGCAGCCCTCAGACTAGCGGGGTTCGCCAAGAGACCCAGTACTTC.

This chain connects TRBV6-1 to TRBJ1-2; 10 bases are shared with TRBD1. The CDR3 length is 16 residues. Germline CDR1 and CDR2: MNHNS and SASEGT. V was pared by 4 bases and J by 5 bases, with 10 bases of the junction left unmatched. CDR3 in amino acids: CASSAGTGAGGYGYTF. The CDR3 coding sequence is TGTGCCAGCAGTGCCGGGACAGGGGCCGGTGGGTATGGCTACACCTTC.

This chain joins TRBV6-5 and TRBJ1-1, with 8 nucleotides matching TRBD1. CDR3 length: 14 residues. Trimming took 8 bases from V and 4 from J; bases not matched to a gene: 9. Looked up from germline, CDR1 is MNHEY and CDR2 is SVGAGI. CDR3 coding DNA: TGTGCCAGCGCTCTCGACAGGGGTGGCACTGAAGCTTTCTTT. Translated: CASALDRGGTEAFF.

The V call is TRBV9, the J call TRBJ1-1; D gene ambiguous. CDR1 is SGDLS, CDR2 YYNGEE, per germline. With 1 base removed from V and 2 bases from J, the gap between germline ends came to 24 bases. The CDR3 extends over 19 amino acids. The CDR3 is CASSVIGSGYGDLNTEAFF. CDR3 in DNA: TGTGCCAGCAGCGTAATCGGGAGTGGCTACGGAGACCTAAACACTGAAGCTTTCTTT.

The CDR3 sequence is CASSLALSGSGAKSPLHF. CDR3 nucleotide sequence: TGTGCCAGCAGCTTAGCGCTAAGCGGGTCTGGGGCCAAATCACCCCTCCACTTT. The chain is built from TRBV7-9 and TRBJ1-6; TRBD1 might be the D (5 bases). CDR1 SEHNR and CDR2 FQNEAQ come from the germline V gene (reference sequence). Deletions cut 0 bases from V and 10 bases from J, with 22 bases between. The length of the CDR3 is 18 residues.

The chain carries TRBV19 and TRBJ1-2; 7 nucleotides match TRBD1. V dropped 3 bases and J dropped 4; count of bases not matched to a gene: 8. This CDR3 spans 15 amino acids. The germline V gene has CDR1 LNHDA and CDR2 SQIVND (reference sequence). As DNA, the CDR3 is TGTGCCAGTAGTATTCCAACGGACAGGATCTATGGCTACACCTTC. It is translated as CASSIPTDRIYGYTF. The variable domain in full, completed from reference TRBV19 and TRBJ1-2, reads DGGITQSPKYLFRKEGQNVTLSCEQNLNHDAMYWYRQDPGQGLRLIYYSQIVNDFQKGDIAEGYSVSREKKESFPLTVTSAQKNPTAFYLCASSIPTDRIYGYTFGSGTRLTVV.

V and J are TRBV7-2 and TRBJ2-5, with TRBD1 matching 8 bases. The V gene end was trimmed by 3 bases and the J gene end by 5 bases; junction bases not matched to a gene: 8. This CDR3 is built from 15 residues. Germline values: CDR1 SGHTA, CDR2 FQGNSA. Here the CDR3 reads CASSFGQGLGETQYF. The CDR3, as DNA: TGTGCCAGCAGCTTCGGACAGGGCCTCGGGGAGACCCAGTACTTC.

The chain uses TRBV13 and TRBJ1-2, with 8 nucleotides matching TRBD1. This CDR3 is 14 amino acids long. CDR1 is PRHDT, CDR2 FYEKMQ, per germline (reference sequence). Trimming cost V 5 bases and J 4 bases; bases outside gene matches: 6. Written as DNA, the CDR3 is TGTGCCAGCAGCCCCCGGACAGGGTCCTATGGCTACACCTTC. Translated, it gives CASSPRTGSYGYTF.

V gene TRBV6-1 combines with J gene TRBJ1-5, with D maybe TRBD1 (6 bases). The CDR3 is 16 amino acids. V was cut by 1 base and J by 0 bases, with 10 bases left in between. CDR1 is MNHNS, CDR2 SASEGT, per germline. CDR3 region: CASSEGRTVSNQPQHF. The CDR3 DNA reads as TGTGCCAGCAGTGAAGGGAGGACAGTTAGCAATCAGCCCCAGCATTTT.

The gene calls are TRBV7-2 and TRBJ2-3; D is undetermined. In germline, CDR1 is SGHTA, CDR2 FQGNSA. This CDR3 contains 16 residues. V was clipped by 3 bases and J by 0 bases, with 13 bases between them. The DNA for the CDR3 is TGTGCCAGCAGCTTCGGCGGTCCTCCTAGCACAGATACGCAGTATTTT. This gives the protein CASSFGGPPSTDTQYF.

The chain links TRBV12-3 or TRBV12-4 to TRBJ2-4; TRBD2 agrees at 8 bases. With V trimmed by 5 bases and J by 9 bases, 3 bases remained unmatched. The CDR3 is 12 residues long. The CDR3 sequence is CASSPTSGIQYF. CDR3 sequence (DNA): TGTGCCAGCAGTCCCACTAGCGGCATTCAGTACTTC.

V gene TRBV19 combines with J gene TRBJ1-1, with D maybe TRBD1 (6 bases). V shed 1 base and J shed 1 base, with 7 bases lying between them. CDR1 is LNHDA and CDR2 is SQIVND in the germline V gene (reference sequence). The CDR3 runs 14 residues. The CDR3 reads CASSIGRGNTEAFF. The CDR3 nucleotides read TGTGCCAGTAGTATAGGCAGGGGGAACACTGAAGCTTTCTTT.

This clone has a single count. The rearrangement joins TRBV30 to TRBJ1-2, with D perhaps TRBD1 (6 bases). V was clipped by 0 bases and J by 2 bases, with 13 bases between them. The germline CDR1 and CDR2 sequences are GTSNPN and SVGIG (reference sequence). The CDR3 has 15 residues. In DNA form, the CDR3 reads TGTGCCTGGAGTGTAGGAGCCACAGGGAACTATGGCTACACCTTC. Amino acids: CAWSVGATGNYGYTF.

CDR3 bases: TGTGCCAGCAGTGACCCTCGACAGGGGAGGGTCGAAAAACTGTTTTTT. Translated: CASSDPRQGRVEKLFF. V is TRBV25-1 and J is TRBJ1-4, with 8 bases that match TRBD1. In germline, CDR1 is MGHDK, CDR2 SYGVNS. V was pared by 3 bases and J by 8 bases, with 11 bases of the junction left unmatched. CDR3 length equals 16 residues.

The chain is built from TRBV7-2 and TRBJ2-1, with TRBD2 matching 9 bases. CDR1 is SGHTA, CDR2 FQGNSA, per germline. Trimming took 5 bases from V and 7 from J; bases not matched to a gene: 6. The CDR3 spans 14 residues. The CDR3 DNA is TGTGCCAGCAGCCGCGGGGGGGCCGAGAATGAGCAGTTCTTC. Protein product: CASSRGGAENEQFF.